This T cell receptor (beta chain) was sequenced in a study of blood T cell repertoires in COVID-19. The trim removed 3 bases at V and 2 bases at J, leaving 8 bases unmatched. The CDR3 is 18 residues long. Germline CDR1 is SGHVS and CDR2 is FNYEAQ. Sequencing was performed with immunoSEQ multiplex PCR; in TCRdb, only in-frame clones are kept and a portion is missing. Altogether more than 55,000 clones are present, about 87% being singletons, with the ten largest covering 8.3%. The source is a human donor with active COVID-19. The donor label of this sample is uncertain. Sequencing was performed on peripheral blood. The chain uses TRBV7-6 and TRBJ2-1, with 12 bases that match TRBD2. CDR3 amino acids: CASSFKLAGGSAYNEQFF. CDR3 bases: TGTGCCAGCAGCTTTAAACTAGCGGGAGGTTCTGCCTACAATGAGCAGTTCTTC.